The present entry profiles one TCR beta chain with its context. The antigen is not known. V lost 3 bases, J lost 10 bases, and 7 bases stayed unmatched. CDR3 length: 15 residues. The V gene's germline CDR1 is MNHEY and CDR2 SMNVEV (reference sequence). The study isolated at least 6.5 million PBMCs from each sample. Sample-barcoded 5' priming and a J-beta primer mix drove a second PCR of roughly 6 to 12 cycles. Each of the samples gave a minimum of 2.5 million paired-end reads that contained CDR3. TCRdb ran MiXCR on the 5' RACE reads and lists one entry per CDR3 protein. Of 1.5 million to 2 million distinct CDR3 sequences listed, roughly 50% are singletons. The data derive from a study of blood T cells in healthy people across ages. Study observations and caveats: Per million T cells, the diversity of TCR beta decreased roughly linearly as age advanced.

The J gene is TRBJ1-6, the V gene TRBV27; 9 nucleotides match TRBD1. The receptor's source is a middle-aged woman in good health. The sequenced material came from blood. CDR3 DNA: TGTGCCAGCAGTTTCGGGGGACAGGGCGGATCACCCCTCCACTTT. As protein: CASSFGGQGGSPLHF.